The clone carrying this T cell receptor (beta chain) was picked up one time. As yet, its antigen is unknown. Additional DNA sequences in this sample encode the identical CDR3. Clones were read by immunoSEQ multiplex PCR, and TCRdb kept only the in-frame ones, dropping some. The sample comprises about 2.1 million clones, around 95% of which are singletons, and 1.5% to 2% rests with the top ten. As defined, naive CD8 cells were CD45RO-negative and positively selected for CCR7, with terminally differentiated effector memory CD45RA+ cells excluded. This sample stems from a study of shared clonotypes between healthy human individuals. On the study more broadly: Each donor had three CD4 naive, three CD4 memory, two CD8 naive and one CD8 memory plate.

General study results and limits: The study sampled only blood, and tissue repertoires likely differ. Non-shared clonotypes had lower generation probabilities than clonotypes shared by all four sorted-subset donors. Compared with memory subsets, naive subsets generally had larger estimated richness.

The ends were cut back, 0 bases at V and 0 bases at J, with 9 bases in the middle. The germline V gene encodes CDR1 SGHRS and CDR2 YFSETQ. This CDR3 has 15 residues. This sequence was found in a man aged 18 to 30 in good health. Some clones in this sample may be carry-over from other donors' samples. Sequences were obtained from naive CD8+ T cells from PBMCs. This sequence joins TRBV5-1 and TRBJ1-1, with a possible D match to TRBD1 (5 bases). The CDR3, as DNA: TGCGCCAGCAGCTTGGCCGGGACGGTGAACACTGAAGCTTTCTTT. Amino acid sequence: CASSLAGTVNTEAFF.